This T cell receptor (beta chain) was sequenced during a study of T cell repertoires in cytomegalovirus infection. Across the study: Selected CMV epitopes included recently identified HLA-C-restricted ones as well as well-studied HLA-B-restricted ones.

Germline lookup yields CDR1 MNHNY and CDR2 SVGAGI (reference sequence). The CDR3 extends over 14 amino acids. J was trimmed by 10 bases and V by 0 bases; bases with no gene match: 6. TCRdb independently ran MiXCR on the reads; one entry per CDR3 protein. The data hold 300,000 to 400,000 distinct CDR3 sequences, with roughly 25% observed a single time. As concerns this clonotype: The antigen remains undetermined.

The chain employs TRBV6-6 and TRBJ1-1; the match to TRBD1 covers 9 bases. This TCR was recovered from a human donor in good health (CMV status not recorded). Some clones in this sample may be carry-over from other donors' samples. The source material was cultured PBMCs, sampled from culture after CMV antigen stimulation. DNA of the CDR3: TGTGCCAGCAGTTACTCGGGGGACAGGGCATCAGCTTTCTTT. It codes for CASSYSGDRASAFF.